This T cell receptor (beta chain) appears in the sequencing data of a study of multiple sclerosis patients with progressive multifocal leukoencephalopathy. Study results and caveats: Findings may reflect JC virus infection or just general immunocompromise. Before and during natalizumab, the clones expanded at PML already existed.

This clone has just a few counts. Its antigen is currently unknown. Time point indicated: before natalizumab initiation. T0 blood was collected before the first natalizumab infusion. Each PCR contained spiked synthetic TR CDR3 controls spanning every V-J pairing. The data were produced by immunoSEQ multiplex PCR, yet TCRdb's version contains in-frame clones alone and is incomplete. The sample shows 25,000 to 35,000 clones, 88% of them seen only once. The germline gives CDR1 SNHLY, CDR2 FYNNEI. The V gene lost 8 bases and the J gene lost 1 base, with 14 bases spanning the gap. The CDR3 is made up of 14 amino acids.

This TCR derives from a human donor with multiple sclerosis. Sequencing was performed on PBMCs. J is TRBJ1-1 and V is TRBV2, with a possible D match to TRBD1 (6 bases). The CDR3 nucleotides read TGTGCCAGCCATTATGGACAGCCGAACACTGAAGCTTTCTTT. Its translation is CASHYGQPNTEAFF.